This TCR beta chain is drawn from a study of blood T cell repertoires in COVID-19. Participants were placed into cohorts based on the clinical history they reported. Assay used: immunoSEQ multiplex PCR; TCRdb lists only in-frame clones, some missing. The sample has roughly 200,000 clones, 89% seen once. CDR3 length: 14 residues. CDR1 and CDR2 (germline): SGHRS, YFSETQ. The V and J ends lost 0 bases and 9 bases respectively, with 13 bases between them. The sequenced sample consisted of PBMCs or T cells enriched from blood (not recorded which). The TCR originated in a woman aged 40 to 50 with acute COVID-19. The J gene is TRBJ2-1, the V gene TRBV5-1; a possible D gene is TRBD2 (6 bases). The CDR3 here is CASSLGEDGGEQFF. CDR3 nucleotide sequence: TGCGCCAGCAGCTTGGGGGAGGACGGGGGTGAGCAGTTCTTC. The variable domain in full, with the rest retrieved from reference TRBV5-1 and TRBJ2-1, is KAGVTQTPRYLIKTRGQQVTLSCSPISGHRSVSWYQQTPGQGLQFLFEYFSETQRNKGNFPGRFSGRQFSNSRSEMNVSTLELGDSALYLCASSLGEDGGEQFFGPGTRLTVL.